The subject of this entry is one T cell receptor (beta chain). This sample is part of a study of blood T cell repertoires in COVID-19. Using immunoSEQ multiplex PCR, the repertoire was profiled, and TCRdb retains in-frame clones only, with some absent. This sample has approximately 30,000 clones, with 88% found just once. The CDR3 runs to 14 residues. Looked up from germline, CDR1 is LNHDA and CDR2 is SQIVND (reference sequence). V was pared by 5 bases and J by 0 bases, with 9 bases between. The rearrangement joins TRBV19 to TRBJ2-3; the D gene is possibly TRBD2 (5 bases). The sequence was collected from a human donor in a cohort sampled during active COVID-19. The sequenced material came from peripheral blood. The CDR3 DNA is TGTGCCAGTAGTCTACGGACTAGCACAGATACGCAGTATTTT. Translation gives CASSLRTSTDTQYF. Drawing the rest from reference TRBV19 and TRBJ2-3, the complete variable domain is DGGITQSPKYLFRKEGQNVTLSCEQNLNHDAMYWYRQDPGQGLRLIYYSQIVNDFQKGDIAEGYSVSREKKESFPLTVTSAQKNPTAFYLCASSLRTSTDTQYFGPGTRLTVL.